Included here is one T cell receptor beta chain sequence, with context. V lost 0 bases and J 1 base, leaving 10 bases between the germline ends. The CDR3 loop spans 15 amino acids. Per germline, CDR1 LGHNA and CDR2 YSLEER. This sample stems from a study of T cell responses to AZD1222 COVID-19 vaccine. Clones were read by immunoSEQ multiplex PCR, and TCRdb kept only the in-frame ones, dropping some. This sample carries 150,000 or so clones, 85% to 90% of them seen once, and the ten largest clones take about 22%. The sequence was collected from an adult in good health. The chain recombines TRBV4-3 with TRBJ2-7, with D uncertain. The sample in question was peripheral blood, obtained on day 0 of AZD1222 vaccination. DNA of the CDR3: TGCGCCAGCAGCCAAGATTTTGCAGCGTCCTACGAGCAGTACTTC. Encoded protein: CASSQDFAASYEQYF.